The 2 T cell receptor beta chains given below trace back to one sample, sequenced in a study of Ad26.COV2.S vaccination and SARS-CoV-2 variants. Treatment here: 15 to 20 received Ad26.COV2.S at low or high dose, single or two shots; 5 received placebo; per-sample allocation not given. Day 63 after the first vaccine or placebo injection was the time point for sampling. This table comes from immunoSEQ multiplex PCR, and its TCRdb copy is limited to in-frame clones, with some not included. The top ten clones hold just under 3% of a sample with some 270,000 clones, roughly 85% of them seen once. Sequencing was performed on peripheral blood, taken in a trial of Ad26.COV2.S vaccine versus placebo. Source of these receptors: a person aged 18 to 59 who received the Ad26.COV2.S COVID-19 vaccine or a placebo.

The chain's CDR3 is CASSPQTGYEQFF. CDR3 DNA: TGTGCCAGCTCACCCCAGACAGGGTATGAGCAGTTCTTC. This chain connects TRBV18 to TRBJ2-1, with 7 positions matching TRBD1. This CDR3 is 13 amino acids long. The germline V gene has CDR1 KGHSH and CDR2 LQKENI. With 3 bases clipped from V and 8 bases from J, the junction kept 4 bases outside the gene matches.

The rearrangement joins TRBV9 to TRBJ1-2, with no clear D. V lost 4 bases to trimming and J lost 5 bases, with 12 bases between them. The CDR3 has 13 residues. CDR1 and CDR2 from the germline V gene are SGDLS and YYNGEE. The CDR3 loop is CASSRDGLYGYTF. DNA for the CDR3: TGTGCCAGCAGCCGTGACGGGCTATATGGCTACACCTTC.